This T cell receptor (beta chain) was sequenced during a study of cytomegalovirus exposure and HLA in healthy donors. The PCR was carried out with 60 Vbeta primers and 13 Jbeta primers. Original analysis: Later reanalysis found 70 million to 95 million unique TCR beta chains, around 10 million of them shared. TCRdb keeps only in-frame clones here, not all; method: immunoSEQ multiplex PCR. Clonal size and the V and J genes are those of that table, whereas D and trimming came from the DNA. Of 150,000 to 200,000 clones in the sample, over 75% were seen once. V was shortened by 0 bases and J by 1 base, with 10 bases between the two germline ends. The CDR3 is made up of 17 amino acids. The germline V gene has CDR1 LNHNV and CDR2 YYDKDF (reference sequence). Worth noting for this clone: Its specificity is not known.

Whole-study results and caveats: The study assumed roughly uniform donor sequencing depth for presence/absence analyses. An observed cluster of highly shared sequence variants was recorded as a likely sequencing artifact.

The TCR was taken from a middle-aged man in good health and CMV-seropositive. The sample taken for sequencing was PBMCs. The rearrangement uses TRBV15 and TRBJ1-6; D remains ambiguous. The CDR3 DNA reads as TGTGCCACCAGCAGAGATTTGCGAGGATCCTATAATTCACCCCTCCACTTT. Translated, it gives CATSRDLRGSYNSPLHF.